The 20 T cell receptor beta chains below come from one sample, sequenced in a study of T-cell memory formation after mild COVID-19. Each CDR3 protein gets one entry after TCRdb re-called the 5' RACE reads with MiXCR. The profile shows 400,000 to 500,000 distinct CDR3 sequences, 20% of them singletons. Sequencing was performed on PBMCs or a T cell subset sorted from them (not recorded which). The receptors originated from an adult woman who had mild COVID-19 (a few samples of this study predate the infection). Cell type and time point are not known.

A few counts support this clonotype. V gene TRBV5-6 combines with J gene TRBJ2-7; no clear D gene. In germline, CDR1 is SGHDT, CDR2 YYEEEE. V shed 3 bases and J shed 9 bases, with 13 bases lying between them. The CDR3 runs to 12 residues. The CDR3 bases are TGTGCCAGCAGCTCAACCCCTTTTCGGCAGTACTTC. This translates into CASSSTPFRQYF.

This clonotype was found a few times. The chain is built from TRBV6-5 and TRBJ1-4, with 10 bases that match TRBD1. The CDR3 runs to 17 residues. The germline V gene encodes CDR1 MNHEY and CDR2 SVGAGI. V shed 5 bases and J 5 bases; nucleotides not matched to a gene: 11. The CDR3 region is CASSSYPRDRGNEKLFF. DNA of the CDR3: TGTGCCAGCAGTAGTTATCCCCGGGACAGGGGAAATGAAAAACTGTTTTTT.

In DNA form, the CDR3 reads TGCAGTGCTAGAGGGGGGACTCCCGGGGAGCTGTTTTTT. It codes for CSARGGTPGELFF. This chain links TRBV20-1 with TRBJ2-2; D perhaps matches TRBD2 (6 bases). The CDR3 runs to 13 residues. Germline CDR1 DFQATT, CDR2 SNEGSKA (reference sequence). V was shortened by 1 base and J by 6 bases, with 9 bases between the two germline ends.

The chain carries TRBV6-6 and TRBJ2-7; tentative D call: TRBD1 (6 bases). Germline V gene sequence: CDR1 MNHNY, CDR2 SVGAGI (reference sequence). The CDR3 is made up of 14 amino acids. The germline V and J ends were trimmed by 4 bases and 2 bases, with 12 bases remaining between them. The CDR3 DNA reads TGTGCCAGCAGTTCAGGCGACAGGACCTACGAGCAGTACTTC. This encodes CASSSGDRTYEQYF.

V is TRBV6-1 and J is TRBJ2-7, with D tentatively TRBD1 (6 bases). V shed 3 bases and J shed 2 bases, with 14 bases lying between them. CDR3 size: 15 residues. Germline CDR1 reads MNHNS; CDR2 reads SASEGT. CDR3 in amino acids: CASSDIPGQAYEQYF. CDR3 nucleotides: TGTGCCAGCAGTGATATTCCGGGACAAGCCTACGAGCAGTACTTC.

The rearrangement uses TRBV7-2 and TRBJ1-2; D call uncertain. The CDR3 totals 14 residues. V lost 1 base and J lost 5, with 11 bases in between. CDR1 and CDR2 from the germline V gene are SGHTA and FQGNSA. In DNA, the CDR3 is TGTGCCAGCAGCTTAGGGCAGGATGGGTATGGCTACACCTTC. It translates to CASSLGQDGYGYTF. The full variable domain, in which reference TRBV7-2 and TRBJ1-2 provide the parts outside the CDR3, is GAGVSQSPSNKVTEKGKDVELRCDPISGHTALYWYRQSLGQGLEFLIYFQGNSAPDKSGLPSDRFSAERTGGSVSTLTIQRTQQEDSAVYLCASSLGQDGYGYTFGSGTRLTVV.

V is TRBV4-3 and J is TRBJ2-1; 15 bases align to TRBD2. V dropped 4 bases and J dropped 8; count of bases not matched to a gene: 15. This CDR3 is built from 19 residues. Looked up from germline, CDR1 is LGHNA and CDR2 is YSLEER. The CDR3 sequence: CASSLRLRTSGRAGDEQFF. Here the CDR3 DNA reads TGCGCCAGCAGCCTCCGACTCCGGACTAGCGGGAGGGCCGGCGATGAGCAGTTCTTC.

The chain employs TRBV4-2 and TRBJ2-7; 8 nucleotides line up with TRBD2. V dropped 0 bases and J dropped 7; count of bases not matched to a gene: 11. This CDR3 region has 16 residues. From germline, CDR1 is LGHNA and CDR2 YNFKEQ. CDR3 coding DNA: TGTGCCAGCAGCCAAGATACCCGGGAGGGCCGCCGGGAGCAGTACTTC. It encodes CASSQDTREGRREQYF.

The V gene is TRBV12-3 or TRBV12-4, the J gene TRBJ2-2; D gene uncertain. Between the trimmed V and J ends, which lost 2 bases and 7 bases, there was a span of 11 bases. This CDR3 contains 14 residues. CDR3 nucleotide sequence: TGTGCCAGCAGTTTATTTGGAGACATCGGGGAGCTGTTTTTT. Translated, it gives CASSLFGDIGELFF.

The V gene is TRBV2, the J gene TRBJ2-3, with unresolved D. Germline lookup yields CDR1 SNHLY and CDR2 FYNNEI. The CDR3 contains 19 residues. The V end lost 1 base, the J end lost 3 bases, and 23 bases lay between the germline ends. Here the CDR3 DNA reads TGTGCCAGCAGTGAAGATCTGGTTGTAGGAGCTAGAGATACAGATACGCAGTATTTT. Encoded protein: CASSEDLVVGARDTDTQYF.

This clonotype was found a few times. The chain links TRBV10-3 to TRBJ2-7; TRBD1 agrees at 7 bases. This CDR3 has 13 residues. CDR1 is ENHRY, CDR2 SYGVKD, per germline. The trim removed 10 bases at V and 1 base at J, leaving 7 bases unmatched. The CDR3 protein is CATGTEYSYEQYF. The CDR3 nucleotides are TGTGCCACAGGGACAGAGTATTCCTACGAGCAGTACTTC.

This sequence joins TRBV20-1 and TRBJ1-4; TRBD1 aligns across 10 bases. This CDR3 has 16 residues. Per germline, CDR1 DFQATT and CDR2 SNEGSKA (reference sequence). The V segment lost 0 bases and the J segment 5 bases; nucleotides outside the gene matches: 6. The CDR3 DNA sequence: TGCAGTGCTAGAGATAAATCGGGACAGGGGAATGAAAAACTGTTTTTT. Translating it yields CSARDKSGQGNEKLFF.

This clonotype was seen ten or more times. In nucleotides, the CDR3 is TGTGCCAGCGGCAAGGGGGTGGGCACTGAAGCTTTCTTT. This codes for CASGKGVGTEAFF. The J gene is TRBJ1-1, the V gene TRBV9, with TRBD1 as a possible D gene (6 bases). The germline V gene encodes CDR1 SGDLS and CDR2 YYNGEE. This CDR3 contains 13 residues. V shed 7 bases and J shed 4 bases, with 14 bases lying between them.

The DNA for the CDR3 is TGTGCCAGCAGCTTCCAGGGCCTACAAGAGACCCAGTACTTC. Protein product: CASSFQGLQETQYF. The genes are TRBV7-6 and TRBJ2-5, with D perhaps TRBD1 (5 bases). Germline values: CDR1 SGHVS, CDR2 FNYEAQ. This CDR3 comprises 14 residues. Trimming shortened V by 3 bases and J by 2 bases, and 10 bases separated the two germline ends.

This clonotype was observed many times. The chain is built from TRBV20-1 and TRBJ1-2, with a tentative D call TRBD1 (6 bases). Germline V gives CDR1 DFQATT, CDR2 SNEGSKA (reference sequence). V was clipped by 5 bases and J by 8 bases, with 21 bases between them. This CDR3 is built from 14 residues. The CDR3 loop reads CSAAPTYGGLGYTF. CDR3 in DNA: TGCAGTGCTGCCCCCACCTATGGGGGCTTGGGCTACACCTTC.

As concerns this clonotype: Compared with germline, one end of the junction differs, possibly owing to a read error. This chain uses TRBV7-7 with TRBJ1-1; possible D gene TRBD1, 5 bases. Germline V gene lookup returns CDR1 SSHAT and CDR2 FNYEAQ (reference sequence). This CDR3 spans 17 amino acids. CDR3 nucleotides: TGTGCTAGCAGCTCGCAGTTATTTGGGGCGGTGAACACTGAAGCTTTCTTT. This gives the protein CASSSQLFGAVNTEAFF. Full variable domain (remainder filled in from reference TRBV7-7 and TRBJ1-1): GAGVSQSPRYKVTKRGQDVTLRCDPISSHATLYWYQQALGQGPEFLTYFNYEAQPDKSGLPSDRFSAERPEGSISTLTIQRTEQRDSAMYRCASSSQLFGAVNTEAFFGQGTRLTVV.

This clonotype was seen only a few times. The chain combines TRBV6-1 with TRBJ1-6, with a possible D match to TRBD1 (6 bases). The CDR3 spans 13 residues. V lost 6 bases and J 8 bases, leaving 11 bases between the germline ends. In germline, CDR1 is MNHNS, CDR2 SASEGT. The CDR3 loop is CASSGTQDSPLHF. The CDR3 DNA reads as TGTGCCAGCAGCGGGACACAAGATTCACCCCTCCACTTT.

This clonotype came up a few times. The chain recombines TRBV7-9 with TRBJ1-1, with D unresolved. The CDR3 has 14 residues. Germline V gives CDR1 SEHNR, CDR2 FQNEAQ (reference sequence). Trimming removed 4 bases from V and 10 bases from J, with 19 bases in between. In nucleotides, the CDR3 is TGTGCCAGCAGCTCATCAAGCACGAATGAGGGAGCTTTCTTT. Translation gives CASSSSSTNEGAFF.

The chain recombines TRBV7-3 with TRBJ2-1; the D is unclear. V was shortened by 2 bases and J by 6 bases, with 8 bases between the two germline ends. CDR3 length equals 13 residues. Germline V gene sequence: CDR1 SGHTA, CDR2 FQGTGA. CDR3 sequence reads: CASSLYRANEQFF. CDR3 in DNA: TGTGCCAGCAGCTTATACAGAGCCAATGAGCAGTTCTTC.

This clonotype was seen a few times. The gene calls are TRBV30 and TRBJ1-2; 8 positions agree with TRBD1. The V gene's germline CDR1 is GTSNPN and CDR2 SVGIG (reference sequence). This CDR3 contains 13 residues. J lost 5 bases, V lost 0 bases, and 2 bases had no gene match. CDR3 in amino acids: CAWSVDRGYGYTF. The CDR3 region has the DNA TGTGCCTGGAGTGTAGACAGGGGATATGGCTACACCTTC.